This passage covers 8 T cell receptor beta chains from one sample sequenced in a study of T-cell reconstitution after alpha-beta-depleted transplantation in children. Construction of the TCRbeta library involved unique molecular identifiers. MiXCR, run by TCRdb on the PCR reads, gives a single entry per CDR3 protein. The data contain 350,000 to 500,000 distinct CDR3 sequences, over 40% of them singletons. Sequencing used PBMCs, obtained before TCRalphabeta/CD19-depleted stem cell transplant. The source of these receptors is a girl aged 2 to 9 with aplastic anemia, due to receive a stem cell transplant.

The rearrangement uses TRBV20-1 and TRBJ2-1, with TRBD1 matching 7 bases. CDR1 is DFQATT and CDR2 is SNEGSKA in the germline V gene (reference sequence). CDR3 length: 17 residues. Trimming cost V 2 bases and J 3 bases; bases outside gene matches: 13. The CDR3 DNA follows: TGCAGTGCTAGACTCTTCCCGACAGGGAGAGTCTACAATGAGCAGTTCTTC. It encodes CSARLFPTGRVYNEQFF.

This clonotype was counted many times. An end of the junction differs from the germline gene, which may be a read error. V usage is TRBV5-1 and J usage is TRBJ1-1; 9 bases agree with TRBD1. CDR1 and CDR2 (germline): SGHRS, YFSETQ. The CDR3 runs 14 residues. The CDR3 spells CASSPTGGNTESFF. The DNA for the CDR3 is TGCGCCAGCAGCCCGACAGGGGGTAACACTGAATCTTTCTTT.

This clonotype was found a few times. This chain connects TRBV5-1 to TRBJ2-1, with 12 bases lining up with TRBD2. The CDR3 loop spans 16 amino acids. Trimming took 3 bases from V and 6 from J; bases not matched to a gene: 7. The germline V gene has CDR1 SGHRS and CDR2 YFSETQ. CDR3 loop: CASSSPLAGGPNEQFF. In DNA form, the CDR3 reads TGCGCCAGCAGCTCCCCCCTAGCGGGAGGGCCCAATGAGCAGTTCTTC.

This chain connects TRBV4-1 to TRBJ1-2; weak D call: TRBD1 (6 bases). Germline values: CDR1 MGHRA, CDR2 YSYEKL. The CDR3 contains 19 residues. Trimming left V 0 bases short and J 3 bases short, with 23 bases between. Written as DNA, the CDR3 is TGCGCCAGCAGCCAAGAGGGGGAACAGGGTGGTCTTTATCACTATGGCTACACCTTC. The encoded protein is CASSQEGEQGGLYHYGYTF.

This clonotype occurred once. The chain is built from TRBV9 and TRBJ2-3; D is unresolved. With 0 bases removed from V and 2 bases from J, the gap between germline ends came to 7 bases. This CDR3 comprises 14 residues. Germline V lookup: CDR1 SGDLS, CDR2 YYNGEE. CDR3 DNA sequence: TGTGCCAGCAGCGTAGTTTCTGCCACAGATACGCAGTATTTT. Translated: CASSVVSATDTQYF.

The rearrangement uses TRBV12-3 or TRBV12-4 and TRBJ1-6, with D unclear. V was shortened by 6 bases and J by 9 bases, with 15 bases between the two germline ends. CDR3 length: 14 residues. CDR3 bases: TGTGCCAGCAGCCTCCGGACCTTCTTTTCACCCCTCCACTTT. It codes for CASSLRTFFSPLHF.

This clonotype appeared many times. CDR3 residues: CSASKGFLYEQYF. Here the CDR3 DNA reads TGCAGTGCTAGTAAAGGCTTCCTCTACGAGCAGTACTTC. V is TRBV20-1 and J is TRBJ2-7; no firm D call. Per the germline V gene, CDR1 is DFQATT and CDR2 is SNEGSKA (reference sequence). Trimming left V 3 bases short and J 3 bases short, with 12 bases between. The CDR3 has 13 residues.

CDR3 sequence (DNA): TGTGCCACCGCGAATGGGGGGTACGACAATGAGCAGTTCTTC. This encodes CATANGGYDNEQFF. The chain has TRBV15 and TRBJ2-1; TRBD2 is a possible D gene (6 bases). V lost 8 bases, J lost 5 bases, and 16 bases lay in between. Germline CDR1 is LNHNV and CDR2 is YYDKDF (reference sequence). This CDR3 spans 14 amino acids.